This TCR beta chain stems from a study of T cell changes during pregnancy in multiple sclerosis. Clones were sequenced by immunoSEQ multiplex PCR, and TCRdb holds only the in-frame ones, with some missing. The sample gives 35,000 or so clones, approximately 89% of which show up once; 0.6% to 0.9% is in the top ten. Trimming took 4 bases from V and 4 from J; bases not matched to a gene: 6. Per germline, CDR1 SGDLS and CDR2 YYNGEE. CDR3 size: 15 residues. The TCR originated in a female donor in good health, enrolled as a control in a pregnancy study. The V call is TRBV9, the J call TRBJ2-1, with 9 positions matching TRBD2. The sequenced sample was CD4+ T cells from peripheral blood mononuclear cells, obtained after pregnancy. The CDR3 DNA is TGTGCCAGCAGCTTACTAGCGGGCCAATACAATGAGCAGTTCTTC. Its protein is CASSLLAGQYNEQFF.